The TCR beta chain described here comes from a study of T cell clonotyping in hematopoietic cell transplantation. This CDR3 comprises 15 residues. V gave up 2 bases and J gave up 7 bases, with 15 bases separating them. CDR1 SGHDN and CDR2 FVKESK come from the germline V gene. Study observations and caveats: Higher Inverse Simpson Index values in graft donor and pretransplant recipient predicted broader posttransplant TCR diversity. After transplant, recipient diversity fell while pathologically expanded clonotypes grew through day 180.

Notes on this clone: The antigen is unknown.

Sequenced by immunoSEQ multiplex PCR; TCRdb stores in-frame clones only, minus some. Here the sample spans 13,000 or so clones, around 90% being singletons. The chain links TRBV14 to TRBJ2-1; D is undetermined. The sequence derives from a man aged 25-45 years in good health. Some clones in this sample may be carry-over from other donors' samples. The specimen sequenced was peripheral blood mononuclear cells. The CDR3 nucleotides read TGTGCCAGCAGCCAATACAAAAGAGCCGAAAATGAGCAGTTCTTC. It encodes CASSQYKRAENEQFF.